Each of the 11 T cell receptor beta chains below was sequenced from the same sample in a study of T cell responses to AZD1222 COVID-19 vaccine. Sequencing used immunoSEQ multiplex PCR; TCRdb keeps in-frame clones, though not all of them. Of some 140,000 clones listed, 90% are singletons. The sequences come from peripheral blood, collected on day 0 of AZD1222 vaccination. Receptor source: an adult in good health.

This clone was observed a few times. The CDR3 protein is CSVDRERGLDYNEQFF. The DNA of the CDR3 is TGCAGCGTTGATAGAGAGCGGGGACTTGACTACAATGAGCAGTTCTTC. The rearrangement links TRBV29-1 to TRBJ2-1; 7 bases map to TRBD2. The CDR3 contains 16 residues. V shed 3 bases and J 3 bases; nucleotides not matched to a gene: 11. Germline values: CDR1 SQVTM, CDR2 ANQGSEA.

The genes are TRBV7-3 and TRBJ2-7; the D gene is possibly TRBD1 (6 bases). V was pared by 5 bases and J by 0 bases, with 8 bases between. CDR1 SGHTA and CDR2 FQGTGA come from the germline V gene. The length of the CDR3 is 13 residues. The CDR3 DNA is TGTGCCAGCAGCCAACAGGGCTCCTACGAGCAGTACTTC. It translates to CASSQQGSYEQYF.

In its sample, this clone was seen once. The gene calls are TRBV25-1 and TRBJ1-2, with D tentatively TRBD1 (5 bases). Germline CDR1 is MGHDK and CDR2 is SYGVNS. Trimming removed 5 bases from V and 3 bases from J, with 13 bases in between. The CDR3 covers 14 residues. The CDR3 region has the DNA TGTGCCAGCAGTCAATCAGGGTACCACTATGGCTACACCTTC. As protein: CASSQSGYHYGYTF.

This chain links TRBV20-1 with TRBJ1-1; the D is unclear. This CDR3 contains 12 residues. Germline V gives CDR1 DFQATT, CDR2 SNEGSKA (reference sequence). With 3 bases removed from V and 7 bases from J, the gap between germline ends came to 12 bases. CDR3 DNA sequence: TGCAGTGCTAGTCTAACAGTAAATGAAGCTTTCTTT. Translated, it gives CSASLTVNEAFF.

This rearrangement joins TRBV7-9 to TRBJ1-2; 8 bases agree with TRBD1. Germline V gives CDR1 SEHNR, CDR2 FQNEAQ (reference sequence). The V and J ends lost 5 bases and 3 bases, in that order; junction bases with no gene match: 8. The CDR3 is made up of 15 amino acids. CDR3 in DNA: TGTGCCAGCAGCCCTGGGGAGGGACAGGACTATGGCTACACCTTC. Protein product: CASSPGEGQDYGYTF.

As DNA, the CDR3 is TGTGCCAGTACCATAGCTGGGGCGGGCCAAGAGACCCAGTACTTC. This sequence encodes CASTIAGAGQETQYF. The chain couples TRBV19 to TRBJ2-5, with D perhaps given as TRBD1 or TRBD2 (5 bases each). Trimming cost V 7 bases and J 1 base, with 16 bases left between them. Germline V lookup: CDR1 LNHDA, CDR2 SQIVND (reference sequence). The CDR3 is 15 residues long.

The chain links TRBV9 to TRBJ2-3; no clear D gene. V dropped 7 bases and J dropped 2 bases, with 8 bases sitting between them. CDR1 is SGDLS, CDR2 YYNGEE, per germline. This CDR3 has 12 residues. For the CDR3, the DNA is TGTGCCAGCGCGGCTGTCACAGATACGCAGTATTTT. It encodes CASAAVTDTQYF.

The rearrangement uses TRBV7-8 and TRBJ2-1; no clear D. Trimming took off 5 bases at V and 6 bases at J, with 8 bases between the two ends. Germline CDR1 and CDR2: SGHVS and FQNEAQ. The CDR3 consists of 12 residues. The CDR3 sequence: CASSPPSNEQFF. The CDR3 DNA sequence: TGTGCCAGCAGCCCCCCTTCCAATGAGCAGTTCTTC. Looking up the rest from reference TRBV7-8 and TRBJ2-1 gives the full variable domain: GAGVSQSPRYKVAKRGQDVALRCDPISGHVSLFWYQQALGQGPEFLTYFQNEAQLDKSGLPSDRFFAERPEGSVSTLKIQRTQQEDSAVYLCASSPPSNEQFFGPGTRLTVL.

V is TRBV10-2 and J is TRBJ1-5, with a possible D match to TRBD1 (5 bases). V was shortened by 8 bases and J by 6 bases, with 14 bases between the two germline ends. This CDR3 region has 13 residues. CDR1 WSHSY and CDR2 SAAADI come from the germline V gene. The CDR3 region is CASGYGGGQPQHF. CDR3 sequence (DNA): TGCGCCAGCGGCTATGGGGGGGGTCAGCCCCAGCATTTT.

This chain connects TRBV28 to TRBJ1-6, with D possibly matching TRBD1 (6 bases). Trimming removed 2 bases from V and 2 bases from J, with 13 bases in between. This CDR3 has 17 amino acids. The germline V gene encodes CDR1 MDHEN and CDR2 SYDVKM. The CDR3 here is CASSLVQGMTYNSPLHF. CDR3 in DNA: TGTGCCAGCAGTTTAGTCCAGGGGATGACCTATAATTCACCCCTCCACTTT.

The chain joins TRBV29-1 to TRBJ2-1, with a possible D match to TRBD1 (6 bases). V lost 7 bases and J lost 12, with 13 bases in between. CDR3 length: 10 residues. The V gene's germline CDR1 is SQVTM and CDR2 ANQGSEA. CDR3 in DNA: TGCAGCGCCGACAGGACACCGCAGTTCTTC. It is translated as CSADRTPQFF.